The 20 T cell receptor beta chains below come from one sample, sequenced in a study of T cells in Graves' hyperthyroidism and ophthalmopathy. Amplified regions were TCR beta CDR3 sequences from RNA transcripts. HTBI primers were the set used in a first-round RT-PCR of the TCR CDR3. Via MiXCR, TCRdb re-called the multiplex PCR reads, giving one row per CDR3 protein. Among more than 300,000 distinct CDR3 sequences listed, around 20% were seen once. Sequenced material: blood. Every receptor here comes from a man between 18 and 29 years old with Graves' ophthalmopathy.

The V call is TRBV6-6, the J call TRBJ1-6; 7 positions match TRBD1. CDR1 is MNHNY and CDR2 is SVGAGI in the germline V gene (reference sequence). The junction had 5 bases not matched to a gene; V was cut back by 0 bases and J by 9 bases. This CDR3 comprises 15 residues. The CDR3 spells CASSYSRGGGSPLHF. As DNA, the CDR3 is TGTGCCAGCAGTTACTCGAGAGGGGGCGGTTCACCCCTCCACTTT.

In this sample, this clonotype turned up many times. This chain joins TRBV18 and TRBJ1-5, with a weak D call TRBD1 (6 bases). Germline V gene data show CDR1 as KGHSH and CDR2 as LQKENI. This CDR3 contains 14 residues. Trimming took 3 bases from V and 7 from J, leaving 13 bases between them. CDR3 sequence reads: CASSPSGVDQPQHF. The CDR3 DNA follows: TGTGCCAGCTCACCGTCAGGGGTTGACCAGCCCCAGCATTTT. Full variable domain (outside the CDR3, taken from reference TRBV18 and TRBJ1-5): NAGVMQNPRHLVRRRGQEARLRCSPMKGHSHVYWYRQLPEEGLKFMVYLQKENIIDESGMPKERFSAEFPKEGPSILRIQQVVRGDSAAYFCASSPSGVDQPQHFGDGTRLSIL.

This clonotype was seen repeatedly, ten times or more. The chain joins TRBV28 to TRBJ2-7; D perhaps matches TRBD2 (7 bases). The CDR3 is made up of 15 amino acids. Germline CDR1 and CDR2: MDHEN and SYDVKM. Trimming took 5 bases from V and 2 from J, leaving 16 bases between them. The CDR3 protein is CASSPWGGDTYEQYF. The CDR3 region has the DNA TGTGCCAGCAGTCCTTGGGGGGGGGACACCTACGAGCAGTACTTC.

This clonotype was seen at least ten times. The V and J genes are TRBV27 and TRBJ2-1; no reliable D call. Trimming left V 2 bases short and J 6 bases short, with 11 bases between. Germline CDR1 reads MNHEY; CDR2 reads SMNVEV (reference sequence). The CDR3 totals 14 residues. The CDR3 DNA reads as TGTGCCAGCAGTTTAATTGGCAGAGGCAATGAGCAGTTCTTC. It specifies CASSLIGRGNEQFF.

At least ten counts were recorded for this clonotype. The genes are TRBV12-3 or TRBV12-4 and TRBJ1-4, with 8 bases identical to TRBD1. V dropped 4 bases and J dropped 3; count of bases not matched to a gene: 10. The CDR3 is made up of 17 amino acids. In nucleotides, the CDR3 is TGTGCCAGCAGTTCAGGGACAGGTCGCCCCCCTAATGAAAAACTGTTTTTT. This codes for CASSSGTGRPPNEKLFF.

This clonotype was recorded a few times. This chain joins TRBV12-3 or TRBV12-4 and TRBJ2-7; 12 positions agree with TRBD2. V shed 7 bases, J shed 5 bases, and the junction held 6 bases outside the gene matches. The CDR3 has 14 residues. CDR3: CASTLAGGQNEQYF. CDR3 DNA sequence: TGTGCCAGCACCCTAGCGGGGGGGCAAAACGAGCAGTACTTC.

CDR3 in amino acids: CASKGGYNEQFF. CDR3 coding DNA: TGTGCCTCAAAGGGGGGCTACAATGAGCAGTTCTTC. The rearrangement uses TRBV2 and TRBJ2-1, with D perhaps matching TRBD1 or TRBD2 (6 bases each). Looked up from germline, CDR1 is SNHLY and CDR2 is FYNNEI. Trimming took off 11 bases at V and 3 bases at J, with 11 bases between the two ends. The CDR3 is 12 residues long.

This clonotype was found many times. The chain is built from TRBV6-5 and TRBJ1-6, with 8 bases matching TRBD1. Germline V gene sequence: CDR1 MNHEY, CDR2 SVGAGI. This CDR3 has 16 amino acids. V was clipped by 4 bases and J by 10 bases; unmatched bases: 12. Here the CDR3 reads CASSSPFKTGESPLHF. Here the CDR3 DNA reads TGTGCCAGCAGTTCCCCCTTCAAGACAGGGGAATCACCCCTCCACTTT.

This clonotype was detected many times. The J gene is TRBJ2-1, the V gene TRBV7-6; no clear D. This CDR3 has 12 amino acids. Trimming shortened V by 4 bases and J by 3 bases, and 4 bases separated the two germline ends. Germline assignment: CDR1 SGHVS and CDR2 FNYEAQ. This CDR3 is CASSSIYNEQFF. CDR3 DNA: TGTGCCAGCAGCTCCATCTACAATGAGCAGTTCTTC.

This clonotype appeared many times. The rearrangement links TRBV5-8 to TRBJ2-5; D remains ambiguous. Per germline, CDR1 SGHTS and CDR2 YDEGEE. The CDR3 consists of 10 residues. The CDR3 bases are TGTGCGGTCGGACGAGAGACCCAGTACTTC. It yields the protein CAVGRETQYF. Full variable domain (remainder filled in from reference TRBV5-8 and TRBJ2-5): EAGVTQSPTHLIKTRGQQATLRCSPISGHTSVYWYQQALGLGLQFLLWYDEGEERNRGNFPPRFSGRQFPNYSSELNVNALELEDSALYLCAVGRETQYFGPGTRLLVL.

This clonotype was found a few times. The rearrangement links TRBV5-6 to TRBJ2-3; D remains unclear. Germline CDR1 is SGHDT and CDR2 is YYEEEE. This CDR3 has 13 amino acids. V was clipped by 5 bases and J by 4 bases, with 11 bases between them. The CDR3 is CASRGSSSDTQYF. CDR3 nucleotides: TGTGCCAGCAGGGGGTCTTCATCAGATACGCAGTATTTT.

In the case of this clonotype: At one end the junction does not follow the germline gene, possibly because of a read error. The V call is TRBV27, the J call TRBJ2-7; D is possibly TRBD1 or TRBD2 (5 bases each). The CDR3 is made up of 15 amino acids. Germline CDR1 is MNHEY and CDR2 is SMNVEV (reference sequence). CDR3 residues: CAISDSRDPAYEQYF. The CDR3 DNA sequence: TGTGCCATCAGTGATTCCCGGGACCCGGCCTACGAGCAGTACTTC.

This chain uses TRBV3-1 with TRBJ2-2, with no clear D. Germline CDR1 is LGHDT and CDR2 is YNNKEL (reference sequence). V was pared by 2 bases and J by 0 bases, with 16 bases between. CDR3 size: 18 residues. CDR3 region: CASSQILGRNANTGELFF. The CDR3, as DNA: TGTGCCAGCAGCCAAATTCTAGGTAGGAACGCGAACACCGGGGAGCTGTTTTTT. Filled out from reference TRBV3-1 and TRBJ2-2, the complete variable domain reads DTAVSQTPKYLVTQMGNDKSIKCEQNLGHDTMYWYKQDSKKFLKIMFSYNNKELIINETVPNRFSPKSPDKAHLNLHINSLELGDSAVYFCASSQILGRNANTGELFFGEGSRLTVL.

This sequence joins TRBV12-3 or TRBV12-4 and TRBJ2-3, with 10 nucleotides matching TRBD2. This CDR3 contains 16 residues. Unmatched junction bases numbered 13, after V lost 8 bases and J lost 5 bases. Here the CDR3 reads CASLAGYSGGRDTQYF. The CDR3 DNA follows: TGTGCCAGCTTGGCCGGGTATAGCGGGGGGAGAGATACGCAGTATTTT.

This clonotype was detected only a few times. This chain joins TRBV12-3 or TRBV12-4 and TRBJ2-1; the D gene is possibly TRBD1 (5 bases). The CDR3 runs to 15 residues. Trimming took 1 base from V and 3 from J, leaving 10 bases between them. CDR3 amino acids: CASSLVATGYNEQFF. The CDR3 DNA is TGTGCCAGCAGTTTAGTAGCTACAGGCTACAATGAGCAGTTCTTC.

V usage is TRBV28 and J usage is TRBJ2-2; TRBD2 matches at 9 bases. Germline loops: CDR1 MDHEN, CDR2 SYDVKM. The V gene end was trimmed by 4 bases and the J gene end by 11 bases; junction bases not matched to a gene: 14. The CDR3 has 16 residues. The CDR3 DNA sequence: TGTGCCAGCAGTTCCGGGGGGACTAGCCGGTTTGGAGAGCTGTTTTTT. Amino acid sequence: CASSSGGTSRFGELFF.

This clonotype was found a few times. This chain connects TRBV9 to TRBJ1-2; TRBD1 is a possible D gene (6 bases). V was shortened by 2 bases and J by 6 bases, with 14 bases between the two germline ends. Germline V gene lookup returns CDR1 SGDLS and CDR2 YYNGEE. CDR3 length: 14 amino acids. Here the CDR3 DNA reads TGTGCCAGCAGCGTCAGCGGGGGGCTGGATGGCTACACCTTC. Protein: CASSVSGGLDGYTF.

This clonotype was seen at least ten times. The V and J genes are TRBV12-3 or TRBV12-4 and TRBJ1-4, with D unresolved. The CDR3 contains 13 residues. V was trimmed by 6 bases and J by 0 bases, leaving 5 bases between them. In DNA, the CDR3 is TGTGCCAGCAGCCATGCAACTAATGAAAAACTGTTTTTT. Residues: CASSHATNEKLFF.

V is TRBV29-1 and J is TRBJ2-7, with D hard to call. V lost 2 bases to trimming and J lost 0 bases, with 11 bases between them. The CDR3 length is 14 residues. Germline V CDR1 and CDR2: SQVTM, ANQGSEA. The CDR3 protein is CSVERFQVSYEQYF. The CDR3 region has the DNA TGCAGCGTTGAAAGGTTTCAGGTCTCCTACGAGCAGTACTTC.

The chain joins TRBV4-2 to TRBJ1-1; weak D call: TRBD1 (5 bases). The CDR3 loop spans 14 amino acids. Trimming removed 2 bases from V and 6 bases from J, with 13 bases in between. Germline V gene data show CDR1 as LGHNA and CDR2 as YNFKEQ. The CDR3, as DNA: TGTGCCAGCAGCCAAATTTCGGAGGGGCCTGAAGCTTTCTTT. The encoded protein is CASSQISEGPEAFF.